Included here is one T cell receptor (beta chain) sequence, with context. The V gene lost 3 bases and the J gene lost 5 bases, with 14 bases spanning the gap. Per germline, CDR1 MNHEY and CDR2 SVGAGI. The CDR3 is made up of 14 amino acids. This entry comes from a study of blood T cell repertoires in COVID-19. At the level of the study: Sites across the United States, Italy and Spain contributed samples from acute and convalescent COVID-19. Sample material is recorded as cDNA or gDNA derived from T cells, B-cell-depleted T cells, or PBMCs.

Original processing methods: It was from reference gene primer amplification that nucleated cell counts were estimated. The assay was immunoSEQ multiplex PCR, and TCRdb's table has in-frame clones only and misses some. For V, J and clone size, that table is used; D and trimming come from the DNA. The sample yields some 140,000 clones, roughly 72% seen once. The sample was peripheral blood. The chain combines TRBV6-5 with TRBJ2-7, with D perhaps matching TRBD2 (6 bases). The sequence came from a human donor in a cohort sampled during active COVID-19. The CDR3 DNA sequence: TGTGCCAGCAGTTATCAAGCGGGTGCCAACGAGCAGTACTTC. Its protein is CASSYQAGANEQYF.